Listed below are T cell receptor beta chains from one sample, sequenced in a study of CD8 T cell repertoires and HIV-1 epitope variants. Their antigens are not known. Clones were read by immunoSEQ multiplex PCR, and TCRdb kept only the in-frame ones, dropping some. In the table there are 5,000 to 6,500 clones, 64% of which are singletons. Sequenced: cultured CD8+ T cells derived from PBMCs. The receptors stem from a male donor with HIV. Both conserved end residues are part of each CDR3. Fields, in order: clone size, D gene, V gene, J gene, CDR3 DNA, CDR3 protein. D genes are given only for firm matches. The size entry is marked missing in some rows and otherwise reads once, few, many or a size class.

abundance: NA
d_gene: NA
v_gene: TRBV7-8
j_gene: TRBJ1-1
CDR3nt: TGTGCCAGCAGCTTATCCGAGAACACTGAAGCTTTCTTT
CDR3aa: CASSLSENTEAFF

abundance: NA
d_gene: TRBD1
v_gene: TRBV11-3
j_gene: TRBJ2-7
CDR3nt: TGTGCCAGCAGCTTGGGACAGTACCTTCGTGAGCAGTACTTC
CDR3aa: CASSLGQYLREQYF

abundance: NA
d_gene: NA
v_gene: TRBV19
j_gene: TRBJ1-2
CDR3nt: TGTGCCAGTAGTATAGATCACAGGGCCGGCTACACCTTC
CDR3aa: CASSIDHRAGYTF

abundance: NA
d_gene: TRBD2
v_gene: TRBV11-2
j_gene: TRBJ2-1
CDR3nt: TGTGCCAGCAGCTGGAGTTGGACTAGCGGGTCCAATGAGCAGTTCTTC
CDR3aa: CASSWSWTSGSNEQFF

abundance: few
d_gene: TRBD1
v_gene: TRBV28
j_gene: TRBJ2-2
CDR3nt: TGTGCCAGCAGTTCCCGGCAGGGGGCGCTTAACGGGGAGCTGTTTTTT
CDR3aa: CASSSRQGALNGELFF

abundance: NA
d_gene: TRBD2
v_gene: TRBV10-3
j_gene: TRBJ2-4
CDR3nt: TGTGCCATCAGTGAGTCGGGAAGCGGGGGGGCCTCGGGCAAAAACATTCAGTACTTC
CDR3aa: CAISESGSGGASGKNIQYF

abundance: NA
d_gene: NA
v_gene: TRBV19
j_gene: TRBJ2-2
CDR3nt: TGTGCCAGTAGTATAGTCTTTTCCGGGGAGCTGTTTTTT
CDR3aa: CASSIVFSGELFF

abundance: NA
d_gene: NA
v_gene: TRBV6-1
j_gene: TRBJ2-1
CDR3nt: TGTGCCAGCAGTGAAGACTTTAGCTCCTACAATGAGCAGTTCTTC
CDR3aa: CASSEDFSSYNEQFF

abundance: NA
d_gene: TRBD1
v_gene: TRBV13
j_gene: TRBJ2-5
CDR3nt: TGTGCCAGCAGCTGGCGGACAGGACTTCAAGAGACCCAGTACTTC
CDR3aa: CASSWRTGLQETQYF

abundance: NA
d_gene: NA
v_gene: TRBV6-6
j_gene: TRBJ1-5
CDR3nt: TGTGCCAGCAGTGCCGGGACATCCTTAACTCAGCCCCAGCATTTT
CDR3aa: CASSAGTSLTQPQHF

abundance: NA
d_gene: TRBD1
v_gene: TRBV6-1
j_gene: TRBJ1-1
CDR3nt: TGTGCCAGCAGTGAATCCCCGGGACAGGCCCGAACTGAAGCTTTCTTT
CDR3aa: CASSESPGQARTEAFF

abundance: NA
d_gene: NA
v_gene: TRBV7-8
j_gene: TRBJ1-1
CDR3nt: TGTGCCAGCAGCCCCGGCCTCGGTGGAGTAGGTGAAGCTTTCTTT
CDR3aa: CASSPGLGGVGEAFF

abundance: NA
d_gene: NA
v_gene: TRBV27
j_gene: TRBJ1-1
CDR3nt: TGTGCCAGCAGTTTTTCGGTGAACACTGAAGCTTTCTTT
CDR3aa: CASSFSVNTEAFF

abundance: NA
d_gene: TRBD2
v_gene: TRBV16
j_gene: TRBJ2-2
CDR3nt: TGTGCCAGCAGCCAATCATCGGGGGGCACCGGGGAGCTGTTTTTT
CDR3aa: CASSQSSGGTGELFF

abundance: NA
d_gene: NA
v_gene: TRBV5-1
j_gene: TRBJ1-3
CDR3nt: TGCGCCAGCAGCTTGGCTGGTAGGGGAAACACCATATATTTT
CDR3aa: CASSLAGRGNTIYF

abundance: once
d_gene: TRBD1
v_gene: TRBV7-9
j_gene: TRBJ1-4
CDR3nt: TGTGCCAGCAGTCGGACAGGGCTAGACGAAAAACTGTTTTTT
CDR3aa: CASSRTGLDEKLFF

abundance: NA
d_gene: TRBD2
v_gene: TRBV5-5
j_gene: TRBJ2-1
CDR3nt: TGTGCCAGCAGCCCCTGGACTAGCCCCAATGAGCAGTTCTTC
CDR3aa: CASSPWTSPNEQFF

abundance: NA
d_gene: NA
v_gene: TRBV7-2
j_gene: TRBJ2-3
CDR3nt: TGTGCCAGCAGCTTAGACGGGGCCCAGACGCAGTATTTT
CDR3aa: CASSLDGAQTQYF

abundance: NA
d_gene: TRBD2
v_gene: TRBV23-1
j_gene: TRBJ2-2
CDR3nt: TGCGCCAGCAGTCAAGGGACTAGCGGGAGGATTGGCCGGGAGCTGTTTTTT
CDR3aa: CASSQGTSGRIGRELFF

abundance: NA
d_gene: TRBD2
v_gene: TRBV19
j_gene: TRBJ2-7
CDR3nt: TGTGCCAGTAGTCAAGCGGGAGGCCCCGGTCCCTACGAGCAGTACTTC
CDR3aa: CASSQAGGPGPYEQYF

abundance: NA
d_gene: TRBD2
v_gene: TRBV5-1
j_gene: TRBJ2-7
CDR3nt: TGCGCCAGCAGCTTGGTGCAGCAGCGGGAGGTCTACGAGCAGTACTTC
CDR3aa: CASSLVQQREVYEQYF

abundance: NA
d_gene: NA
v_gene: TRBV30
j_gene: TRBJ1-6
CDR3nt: TGTGCCTGGACAGAAGGGAGCTCCTATAATTCACCCCTCCACTTT
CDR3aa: CAWTEGSSYNSPLHF

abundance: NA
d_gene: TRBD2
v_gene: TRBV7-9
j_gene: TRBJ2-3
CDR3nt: TGTGCCAGCAGCCTACTAGCGGGGGGCCAGGATACGCAGTATTTT
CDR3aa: CASSLLAGGQDTQYF

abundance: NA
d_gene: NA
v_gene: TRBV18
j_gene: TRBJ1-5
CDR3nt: TGTGCCAGCTCACCTAGGCAGCATAGCAATCAGCCCCAGCATTTT
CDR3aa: CASSPRQHSNQPQHF

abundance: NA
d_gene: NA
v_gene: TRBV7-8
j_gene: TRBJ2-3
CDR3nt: TGTGCCAGCAGCACCATTGGCACGGATACGCAGTATTTT
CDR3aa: CASSTIGTDTQYF

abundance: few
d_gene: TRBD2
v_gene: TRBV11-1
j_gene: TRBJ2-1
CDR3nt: TGTGCCAGCAGCCCAGATCTAGCGGGGGGGCTCCTTAATGAGCAGTTCTTC
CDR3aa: CASSPDLAGGLLNEQFF

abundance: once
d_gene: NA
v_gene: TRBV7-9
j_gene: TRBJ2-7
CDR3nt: TGTGCCAGCAGCCTCGGGGGAATCAACGAGCAGTACTTC
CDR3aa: CASSLGGINEQYF

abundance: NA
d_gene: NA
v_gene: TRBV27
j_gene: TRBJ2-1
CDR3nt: TGTGCCAGCAGTTTATCCGTTAACAATGAGCAGTTCTTC
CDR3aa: CASSLSVNNEQFF

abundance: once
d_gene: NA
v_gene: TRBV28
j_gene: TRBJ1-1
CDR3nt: TGTGCCAGCAGTTTCCAGGGGAACACTGAAGCTTTCTTT
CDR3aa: CASSFQGNTEAFF

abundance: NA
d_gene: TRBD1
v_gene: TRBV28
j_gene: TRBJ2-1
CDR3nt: TGTGCCAGCAGTTTCGGGACAGGGAGGGATGAGCAGTTCTTC
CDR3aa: CASSFGTGRDEQFF

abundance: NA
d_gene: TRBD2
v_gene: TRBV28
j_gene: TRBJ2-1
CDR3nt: TGTGCCAGCAGTTTCCCTAGGATGGGAGGGCCGATTGAGCAGTTCTTC
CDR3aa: CASSFPRMGGPIEQFF

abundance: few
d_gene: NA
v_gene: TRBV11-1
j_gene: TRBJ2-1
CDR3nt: TGTGCCAGCAGCTTAGCCGGACAGAGCTACAATGAGCAGTTCTTC
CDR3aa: CASSLAGQSYNEQFF

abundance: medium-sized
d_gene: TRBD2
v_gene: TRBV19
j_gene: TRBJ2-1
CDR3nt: TGTGCCAGTAGTATACAGCCGGGACTAGCGGGAGATTTCTTAGATGAGCAGTTCTTC
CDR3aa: CASSIQPGLAGDFLDEQFF

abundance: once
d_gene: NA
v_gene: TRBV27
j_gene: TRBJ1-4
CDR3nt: TGTGCCAGCAGTTTAAGGGAGGGTAATGAAAAACTGTTTTTT
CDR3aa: CASSLREGNEKLFF

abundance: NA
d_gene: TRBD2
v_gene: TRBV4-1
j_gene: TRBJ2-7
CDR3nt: TGCGCCAGCAGCCAAGAATTAGCGGGAGGCTCGTCCTACGAGCAGTACTTC
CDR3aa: CASSQELAGGSSYEQYF

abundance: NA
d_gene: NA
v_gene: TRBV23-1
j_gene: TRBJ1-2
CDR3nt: TGCGCCAGCAGTCAATTTAGGAGCGATAGGAGTACAGCTAACTATGGCTACACCTTC
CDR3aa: CASSQFRSDRSTANYGYTF

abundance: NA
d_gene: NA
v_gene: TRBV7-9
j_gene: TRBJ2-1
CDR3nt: TGTGCCAGCAGCCAGGACACTTACAATGAGCAGTTCTTC
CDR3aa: CASSQDTYNEQFF

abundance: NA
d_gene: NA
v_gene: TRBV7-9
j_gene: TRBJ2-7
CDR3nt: TGTGCCAGCAGCCGCGCTCTCGATAGCTCCTACGAGCAGTACTTC
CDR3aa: CASSRALDSSYEQYF

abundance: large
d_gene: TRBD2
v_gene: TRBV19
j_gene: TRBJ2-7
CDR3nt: TGTGCCAGTAGTATCCGACTAGCGGGGATTTACGAGCAGTACTTC
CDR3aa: CASSIRLAGIYEQYF

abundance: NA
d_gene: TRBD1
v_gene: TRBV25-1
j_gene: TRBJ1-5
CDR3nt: TGTGCCACCCAACCGGGACAGGGGGACCAGCCCCAGCATTTT
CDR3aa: CATQPGQGDQPQHF

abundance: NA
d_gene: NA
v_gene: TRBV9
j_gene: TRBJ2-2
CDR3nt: TGTGCCAGCAGCGTAGCCGGGAACACCGGGGAGCTGTTTTTT
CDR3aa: CASSVAGNTGELFF

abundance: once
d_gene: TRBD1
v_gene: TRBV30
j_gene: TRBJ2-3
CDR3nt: TGTGCCTGGAGTGGGGGACAGGGGAGCGGTGATACGCAGTATTTT
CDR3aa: CAWSGGQGSGDTQYF

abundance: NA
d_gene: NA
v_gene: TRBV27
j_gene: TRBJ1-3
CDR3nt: TGTGCCAGCAGTCTAACCGCAGGGTTTGGAAACACCATATATTTT
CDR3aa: CASSLTAGFGNTIYF

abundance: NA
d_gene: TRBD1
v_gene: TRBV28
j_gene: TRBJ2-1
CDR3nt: TGTGCCAGCAGTGCCACAGGGGGCGACTCATATGAGCAGTTCTTC
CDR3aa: CASSATGGDSYEQFF

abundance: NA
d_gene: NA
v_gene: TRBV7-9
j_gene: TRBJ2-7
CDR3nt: TGTGCCAGCAGCCCAGGGGCAGGGCCCTACGAGCAGTACTTC
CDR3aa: CASSPGAGPYEQYF

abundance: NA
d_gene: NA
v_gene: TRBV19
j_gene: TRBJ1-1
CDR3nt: TGTGCCAGCCGCCCCGAGGCCATGAACACTGAAGCTTTCTTT
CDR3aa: CASRPEAMNTEAFF

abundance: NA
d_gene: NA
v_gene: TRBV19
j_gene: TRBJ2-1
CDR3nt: TGTGCCAGCGGGGATGAGCAGTTCTTC
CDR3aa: CASGDEQFF

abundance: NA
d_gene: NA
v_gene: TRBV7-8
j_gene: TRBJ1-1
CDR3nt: TGTGCCAGCAGCTCCCGGACAGCGATGAACACTGAAGCTTTCTTT
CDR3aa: CASSSRTAMNTEAFF

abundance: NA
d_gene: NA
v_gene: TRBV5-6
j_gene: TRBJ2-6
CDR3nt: TGTGCCAGCAGCTTGATCCTCGCTTTAGGTGGGGCCAACGTCCTGACTTTC
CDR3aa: CASSLILALGGANVLTF

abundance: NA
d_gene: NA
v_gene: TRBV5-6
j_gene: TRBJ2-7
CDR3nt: TGTGCCAGCAGCCGGAGAAACAGAGACAACTCGGAGTACTTC
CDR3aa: CASSRRNRDNSEYF

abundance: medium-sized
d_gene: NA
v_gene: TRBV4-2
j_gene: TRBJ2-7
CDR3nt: TGTGCCAGCAGCCCTACAGGCGGGCGGGACGAGCAGTACTTC
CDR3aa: CASSPTGGRDEQYF

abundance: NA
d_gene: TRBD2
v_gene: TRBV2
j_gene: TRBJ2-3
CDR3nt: TGTGCCAGCAGTGAAGCGGGACTAGCGGGGGGGCGGACAGATACGCAGTATTTT
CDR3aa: CASSEAGLAGGRTDTQYF